A single sample gave rise to the 25 T cell receptor beta chains below, sequenced in a study of blood T cell repertoires in COVID-19. Libraries were prepared by immunoSEQ multiplex PCR; TCRdb keeps only in-frame clonotypes and omits some of them. Among 150,000 to 200,000 clones, approximately 83% were seen once, and the ten largest hold 8% to 10%. The material sequenced was peripheral blood. The receptors stem from a man aged 55 to 70 with acute or convalescent COVID-19.

The chain couples TRBV5-5 to TRBJ2-7, with TRBD2 matching 14 bases. The CDR3 consists of 15 residues. CDR1 SGHKS and CDR2 YYEKEE come from the germline V gene (reference sequence). J gave up 4 bases and V 4 bases, and 4 bases lay outside the gene matches. This CDR3 reads CASSPGLAGDYEQYF. CDR3 sequence (DNA): TGTGCCAGCAGCCCGGGACTAGCGGGAGATTACGAGCAGTACTTC.

This chain joins TRBV2 and TRBJ2-1, with 9 nucleotides matching TRBD2. The CDR3 is made up of 14 amino acids. The junction had 4 bases not matched to a gene; V was cut back by 4 bases and J by 6 bases. Germline CDR1 reads SNHLY; CDR2 reads FYNNEI. In DNA form, the CDR3 reads TGTGCCAGCAGTGGACTAGCGGCCTTCAATGAGCAGTTCTTC. Its translation: CASSGLAAFNEQFF.

The chain links TRBV28 to TRBJ2-3; TRBD2 matches at 10 bases. From germline, CDR1 is MDHEN and CDR2 SYDVKM. The CDR3 length is 15 residues. V shed 4 bases, J shed 4 bases, and the junction held 5 bases outside the gene matches. CDR3 amino acids: CASSSWTSGADTQYF. The CDR3 nucleotides are TGTGCCAGCAGTTCCTGGACTAGCGGCGCAGATACGCAGTATTTT.

This sequence joins TRBV28 and TRBJ1-2; 7 bases are shared with TRBD1. The CDR3 is 15 amino acids. Trimming removed 4 bases from V and 4 bases from J; junction bases left unmatched: 9. CDR1 and CDR2 from the germline V gene are MDHEN and SYDVKM. CDR3 DNA: TGTGCCAGCAGTTCATTCGTGGGACAGACCTATGGCTACACCTTC. It encodes CASSSFVGQTYGYTF.

The chain joins TRBV27 to TRBJ2-1; a weak D match, TRBD1 (8 bases). Per germline, CDR1 MNHEY and CDR2 SMNVEV (reference sequence). The CDR3 has 15 residues. The V end was cut by 2 bases, the J end by 4 bases, with 12 bases between. The DNA for the CDR3 is TGTGCCAGCAGTTTAACAGGGGGAGGGTACAATGAGCAGTTCTTC. Residues: CASSLTGGGYNEQFF.

The CDR3 DNA reads as TGCGCCAGCAGCCAAGGGGGACAGGGATTCAATGGCTACACCTTC. It specifies CASSQGGQGFNGYTF. The chain joins TRBV4-1 to TRBJ1-2, with 9 bases lining up with TRBD1. The trim removed 1 base at V and 6 bases at J, leaving 6 bases unmatched. Germline V gene data show CDR1 as MGHRA and CDR2 as YSYEKL. This CDR3 is 15 amino acids long.

J is TRBJ2-7 and V is TRBV5-1; a possible D gene is TRBD2 (6 bases). CDR1 is SGHRS and CDR2 is YFSETQ in the germline V gene. Trimming stripped 0 bases from V and 4 bases from J, with 17 bases between. The CDR3 consists of 16 residues. The CDR3 reads CASSLGAGSLRYEQYF. CDR3 sequence (DNA): TGCGCCAGCAGCTTGGGTGCCGGGAGCTTGCGGTACGAGCAGTACTTC.

The chain joins TRBV7-6 to TRBJ1-1; D is ambiguous. Trimming removed 1 base from V and 2 bases from J, with 5 bases in between. Germline lookup yields CDR1 SGHVS and CDR2 FNYEAQ. The CDR3 extends over 13 amino acids. This CDR3 is CASSLDSNTEAFF. The CDR3 DNA reads TGTGCCAGCAGCTTAGACTCCAACACTGAAGCTTTCTTT. The variable domain in full, completed from reference TRBV7-6 and TRBJ1-1, reads GAGVSQSPRYKVTKRGQDVALRCDPISGHVSLYWYRQALGQGPEFLTYFNYEAQQDKSGLPNDRFSAERPEGSISTLTIQRTEQRDSAMYRCASSLDSNTEAFFGQGTRLTVV.

The chain has TRBV5-1 and TRBJ2-2; TRBD2 is a possible D gene (6 bases). The V gene lost 3 bases and the J gene lost 5 bases, with 17 bases spanning the gap. CDR1 and CDR2 (germline): SGHRS, YFSETQ. The CDR3 length is 16 residues. CDR3 region: CASSSTGLARTGELFF. For the CDR3, the DNA is TGCGCCAGCAGCTCAACGGGACTTGCCCGGACCGGGGAGCTGTTTTTT.

The gene calls are TRBV6-5 and TRBJ1-2; D might be TRBD1 (6 bases). This CDR3 has 14 amino acids. From germline, CDR1 is MNHEY and CDR2 SVGAGI. Trimming shortened V by 7 bases and J by 7 bases, and 19 bases separated the two germline ends. CDR3: CASNRRGGYGGYTF. In nucleotides, the CDR3 is TGTGCCAGCAATCGACGCGGGGGCTACGGTGGCTACACCTTC.

This chain uses TRBV19 with TRBJ2-3, with 7 bases lining up with TRBD1. CDR3 length: 15 amino acids. Looked up from germline, CDR1 is LNHDA and CDR2 is SQIVND (reference sequence). J was trimmed by 4 bases and V by 5 bases; bases with no gene match: 9. The CDR3 region is CASSPRDRAADTQYF. CDR3 sequence (DNA): TGTGCCAGTAGTCCCCGGGACAGAGCGGCAGATACGCAGTATTTT.

In its sample, this clone was seen a few times. The sample carries other DNA sequences with the same CDR3. This chain links TRBV7-3 with TRBJ2-1, with 9 bases matching TRBD2. This CDR3 contains 15 residues. CDR1 and CDR2 from the germline V gene are SGHTA and FQGTGA. Trimming removed 4 bases from V and 7 bases from J; junction bases left unmatched: 8. The CDR3 DNA is TGTGCCAGCAGCTCCGTAGCGGGAGTGGGGAATGAGCAGTTCTTC. Translating gives CASSSVAGVGNEQFF. Full variable domain (outside the CDR3, taken from reference TRBV7-3 and TRBJ2-1): GAGVSQTPSNKVTEKGKYVELRCDPISGHTALYWYRQSLGQGPEFLIYFQGTGAADDSGLPNDRFFAVRPEGSVSTLKIQRTERGDSAVYLCASSSVAGVGNEQFFGPGTRLTVL.

The count of this clone is one. The chain combines TRBV12-3 or TRBV12-4 with TRBJ2-2, with D maybe TRBD2 (7 bases). Trimming stripped 7 bases from V and 4 bases from J, with 10 bases between. The CDR3 loop spans 13 amino acids. CDR3 loop: CASTRGATGELFF. The CDR3 coding sequence is TGTGCCAGCACCCGGGGGGCCACCGGGGAGCTGTTTTTT.

This clone was seen a few times. The DNA of the CDR3 is TGTGCCAGCAGGCGGGGACAGGGTAATGAAAAACTGTTTTTT. Translating it yields CASRRGQGNEKLFF. V is TRBV9 and J is TRBJ1-4; 9 nucleotides agree with TRBD1. The V gene end was trimmed by 5 bases and the J gene end by 4 bases; junction bases not matched to a gene: 3. The CDR3 totals 14 residues. CDR1 is SGDLS and CDR2 is YYNGEE in the germline V gene.

The chain is built from TRBV30 and TRBJ1-1, with 7 nucleotides matching TRBD1. The CDR3 is 12 residues long. Looked up from germline, CDR1 is GTSNPN and CDR2 is SVGIG (reference sequence). J lost 6 bases, V lost 2 bases, and 3 bases had no gene match. CDR3 loop: CAWSITGAEAFF. The CDR3 DNA reads TGTGCCTGGAGTATAACAGGGGCTGAAGCTTTCTTT.

The V gene is TRBV28, the J gene TRBJ1-5; D perhaps matches TRBD1 (5 bases). Germline-derived CDR1 and CDR2 are MDHEN and SYDVKM. The CDR3 is 16 amino acids. The V end was cut by 8 bases, the J end by 1 base, with 18 bases between. This CDR3 reads CASLFGGAGSNQPQHF. The DNA for the CDR3 is TGTGCCAGCCTTTTTGGCGGCGCAGGGAGCAATCAGCCCCAGCATTTT.

This clone was counted only a few times. The chain is built from TRBV20-1 and TRBJ2-1; D remains unclear. Germline-derived CDR1 and CDR2 are DFQATT and SNEGSKA (reference sequence). This CDR3 is built from 11 residues. The V and J ends lost 2 bases and 13 bases respectively, with 12 bases between them. This CDR3 reads CSARLSLTQFF. The CDR3 DNA is TGCAGTGCTAGACTTAGCCTCACCCAGTTCTTC.

This sequence joins TRBV18 and TRBJ1-3, with unresolved D. The ends were cut back, 0 bases at V and 0 bases at J, with 6 bases in the middle. This CDR3 has 15 residues. Looked up from germline, CDR1 is KGHSH and CDR2 is LQKENI. CDR3 nucleotides: TGTGCCAGCTCACCACCCGTCAGCTCTGGAAACACCATATATTTT. This translates into CASSPPVSSGNTIYF.

V is TRBV2 and J is TRBJ2-2; 7 positions agree with TRBD1. There are 15 residues in the CDR3. Germline CDR1 and CDR2: SNHLY and FYNNEI. After removal of 6 bases from V and 0 bases from J, the junction contained 4 bases not matched to a gene. This CDR3 reads CASSRQGPNTGELFF. The DNA for the CDR3 is TGTGCCAGCAGCCGACAGGGACCGAACACCGGGGAGCTGTTTTTT.

This clone has a single count. The rearrangement links TRBV21-1 to TRBJ2-7; the table's D call TRBD2 went unverified against the DNA. TRBV21-1 is recorded as a pseudogene. The CDR3 has 15 residues. CDR3 amino acids: CASSKGGRRRDEQYF. The CDR3 DNA sequence: TGTGCCAGCAGCAAAGGAGGAAGGCGGAGGGACGAGCAGTACTTC.

This sequence joins TRBV13 and TRBJ1-2; D unresolved. The CDR3 contains 14 residues. Germline values: CDR1 PRHDT, CDR2 FYEKMQ (reference sequence). Trimming cost V 4 bases and J 7 bases, with 16 bases left between them. The CDR3 is CASSSAGVPRGYTF. CDR3 nucleotides: TGTGCCAGCAGCTCAGCCGGGGTACCGCGTGGCTACACCTTC.

V and J are TRBV7-9 and TRBJ1-2; D may be TRBD1 (5 bases). This CDR3 comprises 15 residues. The germline V and J ends were trimmed by 3 bases and 7 bases, with 18 bases remaining between them. Germline CDR1 and CDR2: SEHNR and FQNEAQ (reference sequence). For the CDR3, the DNA is TGTGCCAGCAGCTTGCCAGGTGCAGGGACTGCTGGCTACACCTTC. It is translated as CASSLPGAGTAGYTF.

This clone was recorded a few times. The V gene is TRBV5-1, the J gene TRBJ1-6; the match to TRBD1 covers 8 bases. J gave up 5 bases and V 4 bases, and 8 bases lay outside the gene matches. CDR3 length equals 16 residues. The V gene's germline CDR1 is SGHRS and CDR2 YFSETQ. Here the CDR3 DNA reads TGCGCCAGCAGCAGACGGGACAGGAAAGATAATTCACCCCTCCACTTT. This sequence encodes CASSRRDRKDNSPLHF.

The chain couples TRBV7-3 to TRBJ2-3; 8 bases match TRBD2. Germline CDR1 SGHTA, CDR2 FQGTGA. The CDR3 covers 17 residues. The V segment lost 3 bases and the J segment 5 bases; nucleotides outside the gene matches: 13. The CDR3 DNA follows: TGTGCCAGCAGCTTCGGCGGGTCTAGCGGGTCGGGAGATACGCAGTATTTT. Residues: CASSFGGSSGSGDTQYF.

The chain carries TRBV7-6 and TRBJ1-6, with unresolved D. The CDR3 loop spans 12 amino acids. Germline V gene sequence: CDR1 SGHVS, CDR2 FNYEAQ. Trimming stripped 1 base from V and 15 bases from J, with 10 bases between. The CDR3 region has the DNA TGTGCCAGCAGCTTAGAAGGCGGGGACCTCCACTTT. As protein: CASSLEGGDLHF.